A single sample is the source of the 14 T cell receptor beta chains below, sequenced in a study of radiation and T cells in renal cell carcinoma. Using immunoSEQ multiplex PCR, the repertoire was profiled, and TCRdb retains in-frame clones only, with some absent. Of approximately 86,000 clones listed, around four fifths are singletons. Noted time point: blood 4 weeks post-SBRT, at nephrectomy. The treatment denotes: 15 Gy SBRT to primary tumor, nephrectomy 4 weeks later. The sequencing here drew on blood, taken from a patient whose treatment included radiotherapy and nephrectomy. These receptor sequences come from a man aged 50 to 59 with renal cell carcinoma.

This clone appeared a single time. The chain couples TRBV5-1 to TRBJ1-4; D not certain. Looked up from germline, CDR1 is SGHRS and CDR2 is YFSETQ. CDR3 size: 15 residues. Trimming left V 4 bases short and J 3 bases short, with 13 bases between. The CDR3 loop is CASSPPGGPNEKLFF. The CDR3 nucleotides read TGCGCCAGCAGCCCTCCAGGAGGGCCTAATGAAAAACTGTTTTTT.

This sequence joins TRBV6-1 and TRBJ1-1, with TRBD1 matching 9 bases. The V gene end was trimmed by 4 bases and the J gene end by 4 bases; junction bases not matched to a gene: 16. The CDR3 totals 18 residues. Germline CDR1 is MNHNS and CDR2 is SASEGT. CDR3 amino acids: CASSGVYRGRSSSTEAFF. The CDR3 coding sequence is TGTGCCAGCAGTGGCGTCTACAGGGGGCGAAGTTCGAGCACTGAAGCTTTCTTT.

The CDR3 region is CASSLIRGNTIYF. CDR3 sequence (DNA): TGTGCCAGCAGCTTAATTCGGGGAAACACCATATATTTT. The rearrangement joins TRBV11-2 to TRBJ1-3; D unclear. The CDR3 is 13 amino acids. The ends were cut back, 2 bases at V and 4 bases at J, with 6 bases in the middle. Germline V lookup: CDR1 SGHAT, CDR2 FQNNGV.

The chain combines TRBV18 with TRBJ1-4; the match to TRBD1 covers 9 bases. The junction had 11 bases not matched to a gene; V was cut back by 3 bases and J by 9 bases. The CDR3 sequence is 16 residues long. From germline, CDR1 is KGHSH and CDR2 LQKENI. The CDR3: CASSPGTGTGSKKLFF. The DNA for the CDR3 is TGTGCCAGCTCACCGGGGACCGGGACAGGGTCCAAAAAACTGTTTTTT.

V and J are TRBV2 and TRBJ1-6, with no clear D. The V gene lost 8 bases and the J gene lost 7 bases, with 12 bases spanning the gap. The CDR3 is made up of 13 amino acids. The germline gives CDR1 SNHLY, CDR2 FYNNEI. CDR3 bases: TGTGCCAGCCGGGAGGAGGCGAATTCACCCCTCCACTTT. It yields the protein CASREEANSPLHF.

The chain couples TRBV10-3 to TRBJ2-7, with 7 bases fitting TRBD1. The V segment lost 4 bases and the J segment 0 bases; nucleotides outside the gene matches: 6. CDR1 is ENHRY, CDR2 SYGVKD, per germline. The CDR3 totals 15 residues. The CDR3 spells CAISGKWDSSYEQYF. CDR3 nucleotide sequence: TGTGCCATCAGTGGAAAATGGGACAGCTCCTACGAGCAGTACTTC.

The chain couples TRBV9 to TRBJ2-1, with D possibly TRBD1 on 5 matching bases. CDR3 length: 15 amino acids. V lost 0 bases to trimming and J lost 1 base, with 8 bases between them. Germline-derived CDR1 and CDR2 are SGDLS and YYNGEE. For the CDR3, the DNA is TGTGCCAGCAGCGTAGGTAGGGGTTCCTACAATGAGCAGTTCTTC. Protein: CASSVGRGSYNEQFF.

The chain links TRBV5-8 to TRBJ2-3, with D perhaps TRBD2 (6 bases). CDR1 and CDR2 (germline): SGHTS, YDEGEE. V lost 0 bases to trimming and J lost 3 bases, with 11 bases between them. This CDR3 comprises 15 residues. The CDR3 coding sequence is TGTGCCAGCAGCTTGGTTGTGGCGGGGACAGATACGCAGTATTTT. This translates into CASSLVVAGTDTQYF. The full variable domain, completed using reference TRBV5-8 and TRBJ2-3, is EAGVTQSPTHLIKTRGQQATLRCSPISGHTSVYWYQQALGLGLQFLLWYDEGEERNRGNFPPRFSGRQFPNYSSELNVNALELEDSALYLCASSLVVAGTDTQYFGPGTRLTVL.

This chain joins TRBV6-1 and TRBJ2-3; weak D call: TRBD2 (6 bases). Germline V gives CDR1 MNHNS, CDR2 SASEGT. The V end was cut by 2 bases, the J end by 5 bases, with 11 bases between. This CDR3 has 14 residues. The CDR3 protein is CASSESGEVDTQYF. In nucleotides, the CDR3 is TGTGCCAGCAGTGAATCGGGGGAGGTAGATACGCAGTATTTT.

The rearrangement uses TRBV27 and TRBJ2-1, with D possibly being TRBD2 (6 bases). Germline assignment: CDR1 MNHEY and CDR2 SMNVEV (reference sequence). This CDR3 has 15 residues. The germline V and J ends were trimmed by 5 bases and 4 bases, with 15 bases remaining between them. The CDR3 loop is CASSLTRANYNEQFF. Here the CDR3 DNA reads TGTGCCAGCAGTCTGACTAGAGCTAATTACAATGAGCAGTTCTTC.

The CDR3 DNA reads TGTGCCAGCAGACCTAGCGGGGGCTCCTACGAGCAGTACTTC. Its protein product is CASRPSGGSYEQYF. The chain combines TRBV6-5 with TRBJ2-7; 10 bases fit TRBD2. V trimming: 6 bases; J trimming: 0 bases; junction bases outside the gene matches: 2. The CDR3 totals 14 residues. Looked up from germline, CDR1 is MNHEY and CDR2 is SVGAGI.

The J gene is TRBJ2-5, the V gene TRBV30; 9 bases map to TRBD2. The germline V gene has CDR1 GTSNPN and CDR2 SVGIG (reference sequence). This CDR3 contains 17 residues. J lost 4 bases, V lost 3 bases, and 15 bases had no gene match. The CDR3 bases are TGTGCCTGGAGGGTGGCGGGAGGGACGAGTGGTCGAGAGACCCAGTACTTC. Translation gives CAWRVAGGTSGRETQYF. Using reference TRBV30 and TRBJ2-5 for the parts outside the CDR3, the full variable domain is SQTIHQWPATLVQPVGSPLSLECTVEGTSNPNLYWYRQAAGRGLQLLFYSVGIGQISSEVPQNLSASRPQDRQFILSSKKLLLSDSGFYLCAWRVAGGTSGRETQYFGPGTRLLVL.

CDR3 sequence reads: CASHPGLHFNEQFF. CDR3 nucleotide sequence: TGTGCCAGTCATCCGGGACTCCACTTTAATGAGCAGTTCTTC. The chain has TRBV2 and TRBJ2-1; perhaps TRBD2 as D (6 bases). The V gene lost 9 bases and the J gene lost 7 bases, with 19 bases spanning the gap. The CDR3 spans 14 residues. In germline, CDR1 is SNHLY, CDR2 FYNNEI.

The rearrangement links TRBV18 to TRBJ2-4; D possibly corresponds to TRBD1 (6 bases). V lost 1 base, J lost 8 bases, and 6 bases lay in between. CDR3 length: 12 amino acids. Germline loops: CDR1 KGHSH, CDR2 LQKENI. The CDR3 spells CASSPQGDIQYF. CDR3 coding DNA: TGTGCCAGCTCACCACAGGGGGACATTCAGTACTTC. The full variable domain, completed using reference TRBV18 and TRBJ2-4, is NAGVMQNPRHLVRRRGQEARLRCSPMKGHSHVYWYRQLPEEGLKFMVYLQKENIIDESGMPKERFSAEFPKEGPSILRIQQVVRGDSAAYFCASSPQGDIQYFGAGTRLSVL.